These 32 T cell receptor beta chains share one sample of origin, sequenced in a study of T cells in Graves' hyperthyroidism and ophthalmopathy. The source material, RNA transcripts, was used to amplify TCR beta CDR3 regions. First-round RT-PCR targeting the TCR CDR3 was performed with the HTBI primer set. TCRdb processed the multiplex PCR reads anew with MiXCR; each CDR3 protein has one entry. The sample carries some 350,000 distinct CDR3 sequences, approximately 15% recorded once. The material sequenced was blood. The receptor source for this set is a woman between 40 and 50 years old with Graves' ophthalmopathy.

V and J are TRBV19 and TRBJ1-5; no reliable D call. The length of the CDR3 is 13 residues. V lost 3 bases to trimming and J lost 7 bases, with 10 bases between them. Looked up from germline, CDR1 is LNHDA and CDR2 is SQIVND (reference sequence). In nucleotides, the CDR3 is TGTGCCAGTAGTATCGGAGGTAGCCAGCCCCAGCATTTT. It encodes CASSIGGSQPQHF.

For the CDR3, the DNA is TGTGCCAGCAGCTTGGGACAGAATGAAGCTTTCTTT. It specifies CASSLGQNEAFF. This sequence joins TRBV7-9 and TRBJ1-1; 7 positions agree with TRBD1. Germline CDR1 is SEHNR and CDR2 is FQNEAQ (reference sequence). This CDR3 contains 12 residues. The V and J ends lost 3 bases and 7 bases, in that order; junction bases with no gene match: 2.

This clonotype showed up many times. The chain combines TRBV11-2 with TRBJ2-3; TRBD2 aligns across 12 bases. Germline CDR1 SGHAT, CDR2 FQNNGV. The CDR3 contains 20 residues. The V segment lost 6 bases and the J segment 1 base; nucleotides outside the gene matches: 17. The CDR3 loop is CASRTVSPTRTSGGTDTQYF. The DNA for the CDR3 is TGTGCCAGCAGAACCGTTTCGCCAACCAGGACTAGCGGGGGCACAGATACGCAGTATTTT.

At least ten counts were recorded for this clonotype. The V call is TRBV20-1, the J call TRBJ2-1; 10 nucleotides match TRBD2. J lost 9 bases, V lost 5 bases, and 7 bases had no gene match. CDR1 is DFQATT, CDR2 SNEGSKA, per germline (reference sequence). The CDR3 length is 13 residues. The CDR3 loop is CSAAASGSLEQFF. As DNA, the CDR3 is TGCAGTGCTGCGGCTAGCGGGAGTCTTGAGCAGTTCTTC.

The sample holds a few counts of this clonotype. The chain links TRBV19 to TRBJ1-2; D is unresolved. This CDR3 region has 12 residues. Germline-derived CDR1 and CDR2 are LNHDA and SQIVND (reference sequence). Trimming left V 8 bases short and J 7 bases short, with 14 bases between. The CDR3 loop reads CASYPDGGGYTF. In DNA, the CDR3 is TGTGCCAGTTATCCAGACGGCGGTGGCTACACCTTC.

This clonotype was observed a few times. The chain joins TRBV7-9 to TRBJ2-7; D is ambiguous. The germline V gene encodes CDR1 SEHNR and CDR2 FQNEAQ (reference sequence). V was pared by 3 bases and J by 2 bases, with 17 bases between. This CDR3 region has 16 residues. The CDR3 spells CASSFSIGTNTYEQYF. CDR3 nucleotides: TGTGCCAGCAGCTTCTCTATAGGTACTAATACCTACGAGCAGTACTTC.

This clonotype was seen many times. This chain links TRBV6-1 with TRBJ2-7; D might be TRBD2 (6 bases). Per germline, CDR1 MNHNS and CDR2 SASEGT. CDR3 length: 13 amino acids. V lost 3 bases to trimming and J lost 2 bases, with 8 bases between them. CDR3 loop: CASSEGLTYEQYF. The CDR3 region has the DNA TGTGCCAGCAGTGAGGGACTGACCTACGAGCAGTACTTC.

The genes are TRBV19 and TRBJ1-2; D is uncertain. The CDR3 is 13 amino acids. V lost 3 bases to trimming and J lost 5 bases, with 10 bases between them. The germline V gene encodes CDR1 LNHDA and CDR2 SQIVND (reference sequence). The CDR3 region is CASSIGVSYGYTF. The CDR3 DNA reads as TGTGCCAGTAGTATTGGAGTCTCATATGGCTACACCTTC.

Many counts were recorded for this clonotype. V usage is TRBV15 and J usage is TRBJ2-1; TRBD2 matches 9 bases. CDR1 is LNHNV, CDR2 YYDKDF, per germline (reference sequence). The CDR3 is 15 amino acids. Losses at the gene ends were 3 bases for V and 8 bases for J; bases not matched to a gene: 8. CDR3 in DNA: TGTGCCACCAGCAGGGCCAATAGCGGGAGCGATGAGCAGTTCTTC. It is translated as CATSRANSGSDEQFF.

This chain links TRBV7-8 with TRBJ2-5, with 10 bases lining up with TRBD2. The trim removed 1 base at V and 5 bases at J, leaving 13 bases unmatched. The CDR3 runs 18 residues. In germline, CDR1 is SGHVS, CDR2 FQNEAQ. CDR3 residues: CASSLVSLAGERGETQYF. The CDR3 DNA is TGTGCCAGCAGCTTAGTGAGTCTAGCGGGAGAACGGGGCGAGACCCAGTACTTC.

The chain has TRBV19 and TRBJ2-2; D might be TRBD1 or TRBD2, each matching 5 bases. CDR1 and CDR2 from the germline V gene are LNHDA and SQIVND (reference sequence). V was trimmed by 3 bases and J by 3 bases, leaving 11 bases between them. This CDR3 spans 15 amino acids. CDR3 sequence: CASSIRDGYTGELFF. The CDR3 region has the DNA TGTGCCAGTAGTATCCGGGACGGCTACACCGGGGAGCTGTTTTTT.

DNA of the CDR3: TGTGCCAGCAGCTCGCCCCGGGGACAGGGGGCCGATACGCAGTATTTT. Translation gives CASSSPRGQGADTQYF. The gene calls are TRBV13 and TRBJ2-3, with 12 positions matching TRBD1. The CDR3 runs to 16 residues. Per the germline V gene, CDR1 is PRHDT and CDR2 is FYEKMQ (reference sequence). V lost 4 bases, J lost 6 bases, and 8 bases stayed unmatched.

About this clonotype itself: The CDR3 ends on some other residue instead of the conserved phenylalanine or tryptophan, so this is likely a read error. V usage is TRBV3-1 and J usage is TRBJ2-7; D may match TRBD1 or TRBD2 (5 bases each). Germline V gene lookup returns CDR1 LGHDT and CDR2 YNNKEL (reference sequence). Deletions cut 1 base from V and 1 base from J, with 11 bases between. The CDR3 consists of 15 residues. CDR3 residues: CASSQVGGRSYEQYL. The CDR3 DNA follows: TGTGCCAGCAGCCAAGTTGGGGGTAGATCCTACGAGCAGTACCTC.

This clonotype turned up a few times. A much more abundant neighbour one base away suggests this may be a read error. V usage is TRBV2 and J usage is TRBJ1-5, with unresolved D. The CDR3 contains 15 residues. CDR1 and CDR2 (germline): SNHLY, FYNNEI. V dropped 1 base and J dropped 0 bases, with 7 bases sitting between them. The CDR3 nucleotides are TGTGCCAGCAGTGAAGTAGGGTATAGCAATCAGCCCCAGCATTTT. Residues: CASSEVGYSNQPQHF.

This clonotype showed up many times. The chain combines TRBV28 with TRBJ2-7, with TRBD2 matching over 8 bases. This CDR3 is 13 amino acids long. Losses at the gene ends were 5 bases for V and 3 bases for J; bases not matched to a gene: 3. Germline V CDR1 and CDR2: MDHEN, SYDVKM. The CDR3 coding sequence is TGTGCCAGCAGTCGTCTAGCGGGCTACGAGCAGTACTTC. Translating gives CASSRLAGYEQYF.

This clonotype was counted many times. V usage is TRBV2 and J usage is TRBJ2-7; D gene ambiguous. The CDR3 covers 12 residues. The V gene's germline CDR1 is SNHLY and CDR2 FYNNEI. Trimming took off 5 bases at V and 4 bases at J, with 9 bases between the two ends. The CDR3 coding sequence is TGTGCCAGCAGTTTTACAGCATACGAGCAGTACTTC. Translation gives CASSFTAYEQYF.

This clonotype was recorded many times. The chain has TRBV20-1 and TRBJ1-1; a weak D match, TRBD1 (5 bases). The germline V gene encodes CDR1 DFQATT and CDR2 SNEGSKA (reference sequence). The V and J ends lost 5 bases and 5 bases respectively, with 9 bases between them. This CDR3 spans 11 amino acids. The CDR3 loop is CSAAGRTEAFF. The CDR3 bases are TGCAGTGCTGCAGGGAGAACTGAAGCTTTCTTT.

The sample holds many counts of this clonotype. The chain links TRBV2 to TRBJ1-1; D is uncertain. The CDR3 runs to 13 residues. Trimming cost V 10 bases and J 4 bases, with 16 bases left between them. Looked up from germline, CDR1 is SNHLY and CDR2 is FYNNEI. As DNA, the CDR3 is TGTGCCACCATGAGGCCGGGCGGCACTGAAGCTTTCTTT. The encoded protein is CATMRPGGTEAFF.

This clonotype has at least ten counts. The chain carries TRBV12-3 or TRBV12-4 and TRBJ1-4, with 7 bases identical to TRBD1. V lost 7 bases and J lost 4; bases outside the gene matches: 3. The CDR3 runs to 13 residues. CDR3 region: CASNRGYNEKLFF. The CDR3 nucleotides are TGTGCCAGCAACAGGGGATATAATGAAAAACTGTTTTTT.

This clonotype was observed at least ten times. The chain employs TRBV27 and TRBJ2-1, with D uncertain. The V end was cut by 5 bases, the J end by 8 bases, with 19 bases between. CDR1 and CDR2 (germline): MNHEY, SMNVEV (reference sequence). The CDR3 runs to 15 residues. The CDR3 nucleotides are TGTGCCAGCAGTCCCGGGTTACTACCGGGCCATGAGCAGTTCTTC. Its protein is CASSPGLLPGHEQFF.

At least ten counts were recorded for this clonotype. The genes are TRBV20-1 and TRBJ2-5; D not resolved. Deletions cut 1 base from V and 0 bases from J, with 12 bases between. Germline V CDR1 and CDR2: DFQATT, SNEGSKA (reference sequence). The CDR3 runs 15 residues. For the CDR3, the DNA is TGCAGTGCTAGAGTATTTGGACCACACCAAGAGACCCAGTACTTC. This encodes CSARVFGPHQETQYF.

In regard to this clonotype: The germline gene is not matched at one end of the junction; a read error may be the cause. This chain links TRBV6-1 with TRBJ1-2; 8 bases align to TRBD1. Germline V gene lookup returns CDR1 MNHNS and CDR2 SASEGT. The CDR3 sequence is 14 residues long. CDR3 sequence (DNA): TGTGCCAGCAGTGAAGGACAGGGGAACTATGGCCACACCTTC. Its translation is CASSEGQGNYGHTF.

This clonotype occurred many times. The chain links TRBV7-9 to TRBJ2-1; 14 bases map to TRBD2. V was clipped by 4 bases and J by 8 bases; unmatched bases: 16. Germline V gene lookup returns CDR1 SEHNR and CDR2 FQNEAQ (reference sequence). This CDR3 comprises 19 residues. CDR3: CASSSPAGLAGVVVYEQFF. DNA for the CDR3: TGTGCCAGCAGCTCCCCTGCGGGACTAGCGGGGGTCGTAGTCTATGAGCAGTTCTTC. Full variable domain (rest looked up from reference TRBV7-9 and TRBJ2-1): DTGVSQNPRHKITKRGQNVTFRCDPISEHNRLYWYRQTLGQGPEFLTYFQNEAQLEKSRLLSDRFSAERPKGSFSTLEIQRTEQGDSAMYLCASSSPAGLAGVVVYEQFFGPGTRLTVL.

The rearrangement uses TRBV9 and TRBJ2-5, with 8 bases fitting TRBD2. Germline CDR1 and CDR2: SGDLS and YYNGEE. The CDR3 sequence is 14 residues long. With 0 bases clipped from V and 2 bases from J, the junction kept 0 bases outside the gene matches. In nucleotides, the CDR3 is TGTGCCAGCAGCGTAGCGGGGGGGCAAGAGACCCAGTACTTC. Translating it yields CASSVAGGQETQYF.

The V and J genes are TRBV27 and TRBJ2-7, with 7 bases identical to TRBD1. The CDR3 is made up of 17 amino acids. The V gene end was trimmed by 3 bases and the J gene end by 2 bases; junction bases not matched to a gene: 13. From germline, CDR1 is MNHEY and CDR2 SMNVEV (reference sequence). The CDR3 DNA sequence: TGTGCCAGCAGTTTCTCCAGTGGGGACAGAGAAACCTACGAGCAGTACTTC. Translating it yields CASSFSSGDRETYEQYF.

This clonotype came up many times. V usage is TRBV24-1 and J usage is TRBJ2-5, with 7 bases that match TRBD2. Germline-derived CDR1 and CDR2 are KGHDR and SFDVKD. CDR3 length: 15 amino acids. Unmatched junction bases numbered 5, after V lost 2 bases and J lost 3 bases. CDR3 nucleotides: TGTGCCACCAGTGATTACTCAGCGGGGAAAGAGACCCAGTACTTC. This encodes CATSDYSAGKETQYF.

V and J are TRBV20-1 and TRBJ1-5; 8 bases are shared with TRBD1. Germline trimming cut 0 bases from V and 0 bases from J; bases unmatched to any gene: 7. This CDR3 is built from 17 residues. Germline V lookup: CDR1 DFQATT, CDR2 SNEGSKA (reference sequence). CDR3 protein: CSARERSGGDSNQPQHF. In nucleotides, the CDR3 is TGCAGTGCTAGAGAACGATCAGGGGGCGATAGCAATCAGCCCCAGCATTTT.

This clonotype came up many times. V and J are TRBV20-1 and TRBJ2-1; 9 bases fit TRBD2. V shed 3 bases and J 0 bases; nucleotides not matched to a gene: 15. The CDR3 extends over 19 amino acids. Germline CDR1 DFQATT, CDR2 SNEGSKA (reference sequence). The CDR3 coding sequence is TGCAGTGCTAGGGGTCGGGAGCGGGGGGCCTCCAGCTCCTACAATGAGCAGTTCTTC. Its protein is CSARGRERGASSSYNEQFF.

In its sample, this clonotype was seen once. The chain is built from TRBV9 and TRBJ1-1; TRBD1 might be the D (6 bases). V lost 0 bases, J lost 7 bases, and 10 bases lay in between. The CDR3 is 13 amino acids. Germline V lookup: CDR1 SGDLS, CDR2 YYNGEE. The CDR3, as DNA: TGTGCCAGCAGCGTAGTCCCGGACAGTGAAGCTTTCTTT. Translating gives CASSVVPDSEAFF.

Ten or more counts support this clonotype. The chain carries TRBV10-3 and TRBJ2-7; 9 bases are shared with TRBD1. CDR3 length: 16 residues. Germline V gene data show CDR1 as ENHRY and CDR2 as SYGVKD. Losses at the gene ends were 0 bases for V and 1 base for J; bases not matched to a gene: 4. CDR3 loop: CAISESMDRGSYEQYF. CDR3 nucleotide sequence: TGTGCCATCAGTGAGTCTATGGACAGGGGTTCCTACGAGCAGTACTTC.

This clonotype was counted many times. The CDR3 here is CASSPPGGRNSPLHF. DNA of the CDR3: TGTGCCAGCAGCCCACCGGGGGGGCGTAATTCACCCCTCCACTTT. J is TRBJ1-6 and V is TRBV11-2; D is possibly TRBD1 (6 bases). Deletions cut 5 bases from V and 6 bases from J, with 14 bases between. The CDR3 has 15 amino acids. The germline V gene encodes CDR1 SGHAT and CDR2 FQNNGV.

This clonotype came up a few times. The gene calls are TRBV3-1 and TRBJ2-2; 12 bases match TRBD2. This CDR3 has 18 amino acids. Germline V gene data show CDR1 as LGHDT and CDR2 as YNNKEL (reference sequence). The J segment lost 4 bases and the V segment lost 6 bases, leaving 12 bases of the junction unmatched. The CDR3 protein is CASSPKPRLAGVTGELFF. CDR3 in DNA: TGTGCCAGCAGTCCGAAGCCTCGACTAGCGGGAGTCACCGGGGAGCTGTTTTTT.